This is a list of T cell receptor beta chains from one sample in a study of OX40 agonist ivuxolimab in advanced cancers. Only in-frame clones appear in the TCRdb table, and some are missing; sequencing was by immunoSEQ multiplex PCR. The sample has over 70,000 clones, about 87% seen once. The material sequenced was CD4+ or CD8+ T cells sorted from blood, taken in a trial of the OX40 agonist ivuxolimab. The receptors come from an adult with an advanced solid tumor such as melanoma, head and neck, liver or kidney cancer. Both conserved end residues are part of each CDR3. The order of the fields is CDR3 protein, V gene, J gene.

cdr3_aa: CASRGDSLRYEQYF
v_call: TRBV4-2
j_call: TRBJ2-7

cdr3_aa: CASSLASVRDEQYF
v_call: TRBV5-4
j_call: TRBJ2-7

cdr3_aa: CASSLVASYEQYF
v_call: TRBV7-9
j_call: TRBJ2-7